This TCR beta chain was documented in a study of cytomegalovirus exposure and HLA in healthy donors. This CDR3 has 15 amino acids. Losses at the gene ends were 3 bases for V and 10 bases for J; bases not matched to a gene: 7. Germline CDR1 reads SGHNT; CDR2 reads YYREEE (reference sequence). PCR was performed using 60 Vbeta and 13 Jbeta primers. The method was immunoSEQ multiplex PCR; TCRdb's version includes in-frame clones alone and lacks a portion of them. The repertoire holds around 100,000 clones, with roughly 76% as singletons. V and J are TRBV5-4 and TRBJ2-2; the match to TRBD1 covers 12 bases. This sequence originates from a man aged 35-49 years in good health and CMV-seronegative. Sequenced: PBMCs. The CDR3 region has the DNA TGTGCCAGCAGCTCCGGGACAGGGGGCTGGGAGGAGCTGTTTTTT. It codes for CASSSGTGGWEELFF.